Listed below are T cell receptor beta chains from one sample, sequenced in a study of blood T cell repertoires in COVID-19. Some clones are missing from TCRdb's copy, which holds only in-frame ones; the method was immunoSEQ multiplex PCR. Of roughly 250,000 clones listed, 75% to 85% were seen once; the top ten hold just under 7.5%. Specimen: peripheral blood. These receptors all stem from a woman in her forties or fifties with acute or convalescent COVID-19. Each CDR3 is given with its conserved first and last residue. The order of the fields is J gene, clone size, V gene, D gene, CDR3 DNA, CDR3 protein. A D gene is named only where the DNA matches it firmly. Not every row has a clone size; where given, it reads once, few, many or a size class.

>TRBJ2-1|-|TRBV11-3|-
TGTGCCAGCAGCCAAAACCGGGGGTCCAATGAGCAGTTCTTC
CASSQNRGSNEQFF
>TRBJ1-6|-|TRBV19|TRBD1
TGTGCCAGTAGTAGTGACAGGGGGCGATCACCCCTCCACTTT
CASSSDRGRSPLHF
>TRBJ1-2|-|TRBV28|-
TGTGCCAGCAGTAGGTCCCAAACGGGAGGCTACACCTTC
CASSRSQTGGYTF
>TRBJ1-1|-|TRBV10-3|TRBD1
TGTGCCATCATGCCGGGACAGGAGAGGAACACTGAAGCTTTCTTT
CAIMPGQERNTEAFF
>TRBJ2-1|-|TRBV6-5|TRBD1
TGTGCCAGCAAGGGACAGGGGGTAAATGAGCAGTTCTTC
CASKGQGVNEQFF
>TRBJ2-7|-|TRBV3-1/TRBV3-2|-
TGTGCCAGCAGGGAGGGCAGGGCGCCCTACGAGCAGTACTTC
CASREGRAPYEQYF
>TRBJ2-5|once|TRBV28|TRBD2
TGTGCCAGCAGCCCAACGGGAGGTACACAAGAGACCCAGTACTTC
CASSPTGGTQETQYF
>TRBJ2-7|-|TRBV5-1|TRBD1
TGCGCCAGCAGCTCAAGGACAGGGGGCCTACCAACCTACGAGCAGTACTTC
CASSSRTGGLPTYEQYF
>TRBJ1-6|-|TRBV6-5|TRBD1
TGTGCCAGCAGTCAGCAGGGGGAGTCACCCCTCCACTTT
CASSQQGESPLHF
>TRBJ1-5|-|TRBV19|-
TGTGCCAGTAGTATACCCCCTAGATCAGACAATCAGCCCCAGCATTTT
CASSIPPRSDNQPQHF
>TRBJ2-7|once|TRBV3-1/TRBV3-2|-
TGTGCCAGCAGCCAACCTAGGGGAAGAGGCTACGAGCAGTACTTC
CASSQPRGRGYEQYF
>TRBJ2-7|-|TRBV28|-
TGTGCCAGCAGTTTAGAGGGAACTATCCCGTGGCAGGTGAGCTCCTACGAGCAGTACTTC
CASSLEGTIPWQVSSYEQYF
>TRBJ1-4|-|TRBV9|TRBD1
TGTGCCAGCAGCGTAACCGGCGGACAGGCCGGTGAAAAACTGTTTTTT
CASSVTGGQAGEKLFF
>TRBJ2-2|few|TRBV28|TRBD2
TGTGCCAGCACCTCGGGTAGCGGGAGGGTTTCGAACACCGGGGAGCTGTTTTTT
CASTSGSGRVSNTGELFF